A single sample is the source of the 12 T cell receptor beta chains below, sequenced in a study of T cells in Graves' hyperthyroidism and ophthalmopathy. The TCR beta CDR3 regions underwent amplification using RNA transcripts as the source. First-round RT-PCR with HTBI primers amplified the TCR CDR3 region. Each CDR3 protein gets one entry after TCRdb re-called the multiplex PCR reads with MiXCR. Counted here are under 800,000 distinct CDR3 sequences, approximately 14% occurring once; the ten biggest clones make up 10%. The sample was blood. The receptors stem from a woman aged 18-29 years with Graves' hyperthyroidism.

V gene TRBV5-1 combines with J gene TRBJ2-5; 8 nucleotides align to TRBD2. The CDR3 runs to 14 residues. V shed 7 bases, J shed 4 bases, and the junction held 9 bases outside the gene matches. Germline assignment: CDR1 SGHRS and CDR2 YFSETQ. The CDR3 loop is CASGSGSTGETQYF. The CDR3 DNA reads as TGCGCCAGCGGGAGCGGGAGTACGGGAGAGACCCAGTACTTC.

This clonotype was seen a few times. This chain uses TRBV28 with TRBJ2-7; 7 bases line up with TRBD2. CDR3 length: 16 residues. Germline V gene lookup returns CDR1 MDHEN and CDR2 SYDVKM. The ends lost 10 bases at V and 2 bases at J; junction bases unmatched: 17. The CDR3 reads CATTPSPGEGPYEQYF. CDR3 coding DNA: TGTGCCACCACCCCGTCCCCGGGGGAGGGCCCCTACGAGCAGTACTTC.

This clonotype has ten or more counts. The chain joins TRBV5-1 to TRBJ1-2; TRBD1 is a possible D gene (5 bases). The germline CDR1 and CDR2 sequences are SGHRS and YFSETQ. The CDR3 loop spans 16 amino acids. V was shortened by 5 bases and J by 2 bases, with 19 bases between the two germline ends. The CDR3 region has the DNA TGCGCCAGCAGTTACGCCGGGACTCCGGCGAACTATGGCTACACCTTC. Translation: CASSYAGTPANYGYTF.

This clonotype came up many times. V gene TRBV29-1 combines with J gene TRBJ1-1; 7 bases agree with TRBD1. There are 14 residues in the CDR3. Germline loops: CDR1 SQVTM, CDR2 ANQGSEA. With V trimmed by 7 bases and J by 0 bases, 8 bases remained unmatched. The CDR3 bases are TGCAGCGCGGGGACAGCCAGAATGAACACTGAAGCTTTCTTT. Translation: CSAGTARMNTEAFF.

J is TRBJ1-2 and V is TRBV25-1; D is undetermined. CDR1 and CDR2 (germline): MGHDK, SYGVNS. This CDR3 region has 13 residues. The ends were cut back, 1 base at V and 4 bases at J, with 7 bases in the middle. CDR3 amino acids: CASSELGSYGYTF. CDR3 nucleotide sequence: TGTGCCAGCAGTGAATTGGGCAGCTATGGCTACACCTTC.

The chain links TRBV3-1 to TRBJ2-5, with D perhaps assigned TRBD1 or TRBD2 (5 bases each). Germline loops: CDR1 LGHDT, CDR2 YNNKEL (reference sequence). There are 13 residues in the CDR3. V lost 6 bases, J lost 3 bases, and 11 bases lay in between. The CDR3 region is CASRLRGEETQYF. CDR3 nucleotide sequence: TGTGCCAGCAGACTACGAGGGGAAGAGACCCAGTACTTC.

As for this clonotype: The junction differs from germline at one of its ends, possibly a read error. The CDR3 protein is CSVALNSGNTVYF. CDR3 nucleotides: TGCAGCGTTGCACTGAACTCTGGAAACACCGTATATTTT. This sequence joins TRBV29-1 and TRBJ1-3; D call uncertain. The CDR3 has 13 residues. The germline V gene encodes CDR1 SQVTM and CDR2 ANQGSEA.

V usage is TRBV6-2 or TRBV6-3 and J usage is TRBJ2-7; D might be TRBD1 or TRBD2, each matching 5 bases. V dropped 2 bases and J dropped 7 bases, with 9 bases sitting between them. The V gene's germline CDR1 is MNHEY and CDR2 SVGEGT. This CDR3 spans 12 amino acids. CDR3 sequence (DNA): TGTGCCAGCAGTTACGGGGGAGTAGAGCAGTACTTC. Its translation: CASSYGGVEQYF.

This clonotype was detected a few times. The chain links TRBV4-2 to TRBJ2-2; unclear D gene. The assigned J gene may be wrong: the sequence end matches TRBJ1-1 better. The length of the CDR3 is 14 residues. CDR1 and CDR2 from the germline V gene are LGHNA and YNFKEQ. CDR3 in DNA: TGTGCCAGCAGCCAAGATATGGCGCTACGGGGAGCTTTCTTT. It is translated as CASSQDMALRGAFF.

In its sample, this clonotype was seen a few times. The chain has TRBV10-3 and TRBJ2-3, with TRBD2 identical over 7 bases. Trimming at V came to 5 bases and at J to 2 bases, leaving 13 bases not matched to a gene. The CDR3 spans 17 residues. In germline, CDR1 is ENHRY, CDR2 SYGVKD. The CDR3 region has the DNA TGTGCCATCAGTTTTGCCTGGGGCGGGAGCCTCACAGATACGCAGTATTTT. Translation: CAISFAWGGSLTDTQYF.

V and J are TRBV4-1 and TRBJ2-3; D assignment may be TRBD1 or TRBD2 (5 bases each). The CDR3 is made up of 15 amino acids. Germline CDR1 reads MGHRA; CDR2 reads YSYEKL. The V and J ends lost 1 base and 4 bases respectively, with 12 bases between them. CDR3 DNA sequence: TGCGCCAGCAGCCAAGCGGATAGGGACGCAGATACGCAGTATTTT. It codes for CASSQADRDADTQYF.

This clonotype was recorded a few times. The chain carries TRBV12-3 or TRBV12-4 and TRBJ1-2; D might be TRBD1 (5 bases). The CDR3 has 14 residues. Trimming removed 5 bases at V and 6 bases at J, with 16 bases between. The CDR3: CASSHYTGENGYTF. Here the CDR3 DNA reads TGTGCCAGCAGTCATTATACGGGGGAGAATGGCTACACCTTC.